These 26 T cell receptor beta chains originate from one sample sequenced in a study of cytomegalovirus exposure and HLA in healthy donors. This PCR relied on a set of 60 Vbeta primers and 13 Jbeta primers. Clones were read by immunoSEQ multiplex PCR, and TCRdb kept only the in-frame ones, dropping some. In the table there are about 150,000 clones, nearly 80% of which are singletons. Sequenced: PBMCs. Every receptor here comes from a man in his thirties or forties in good health and CMV-seropositive.

This clone was detected a few times. This sequence joins TRBV6-5 and TRBJ2-1, with 8 bases fitting TRBD2. There are 16 residues in the CDR3. V lost 4 bases, J lost 7 bases, and 12 bases stayed unmatched. Germline V gene lookup returns CDR1 MNHEY and CDR2 SVGAGI. CDR3 in amino acids: CASSSLFSGGMNEQFF. The CDR3 coding sequence is TGTGCCAGCAGTTCTCTCTTCTCGGGAGGGATGAATGAGCAGTTCTTC.

This clone was seen only once. V and J are TRBV10-1 and TRBJ2-2; D gene unclear. V lost 5 bases and J 4 bases, leaving 11 bases between the germline ends. Germline lookup yields CDR1 WNHNN and CDR2 SYGVQD (reference sequence). The CDR3 contains 14 residues. Here the CDR3 reads CASSHKTGTGELFF. In nucleotides, the CDR3 is TGCGCCAGCAGTCACAAAACGGGCACCGGGGAGCTGTTTTTT.

The chain has TRBV5-1 and TRBJ2-7; the D gene is possibly TRBD2 (5 bases). The length of the CDR3 is 13 residues. Germline-derived CDR1 and CDR2 are SGHRS and YFSETQ. Between the trimmed V and J ends, which lost 4 bases and 7 bases, there was a span of 15 bases. The CDR3 loop reads CASSGSSSWEQYF. The DNA for the CDR3 is TGCGCCAGCAGCGGGAGCTCGTCTTGGGAGCAGTACTTC.

The chain is built from TRBV5-4 and TRBJ2-2, with 9 nucleotides matching TRBD2. V was clipped by 3 bases and J by 5 bases; unmatched bases: 8. Looked up from germline, CDR1 is SGHNT and CDR2 is YYREEE (reference sequence). This CDR3 contains 16 residues. CDR3 DNA: TGTGCCAGCAGCTACGTTAGCGGGAGAGGGACCGGGGAGCTGTTTTTT. Translated, it gives CASSYVSGRGTGELFF.

The chain combines TRBV4-2 with TRBJ2-7, with TRBD2 identical over 7 bases. The junction had 2 bases not matched to a gene; V was cut back by 0 bases and J by 0 bases. The germline V gene has CDR1 LGHNA and CDR2 YNFKEQ. The CDR3 contains 15 residues. Here the CDR3 reads CASSQDGGGSYEQYF. Here the CDR3 DNA reads TGTGCCAGCAGCCAAGATGGGGGGGGCTCCTACGAGCAGTACTTC.

This chain uses TRBV6-6 with TRBJ1-4, with 8 bases matching TRBD1. Trimming took 6 bases from V and 5 from J; bases not matched to a gene: 5. The CDR3 length is 14 residues. Germline V lookup: CDR1 MNHNY, CDR2 SVGAGI (reference sequence). The CDR3 bases are TGTGCCAGCAGGCTGGACAGGGCGAATGAAAAACTGTTTTTT. Translated, it gives CASRLDRANEKLFF.

The rearrangement uses TRBV5-1 and TRBJ1-2; 12 nucleotides align to TRBD1. The CDR3 is 15 amino acids. V shed 4 bases and J 4 bases; nucleotides not matched to a gene: 5. Germline CDR1 is SGHRS and CDR2 is YFSETQ. The CDR3 DNA reads as TGCGCCAGCAGCCAGGGACAGGGGGCCCTCTATGGCTACACCTTC. As protein: CASSQGQGALYGYTF.

Details on this clone: Other DNA sequences in this specimen translate into the identical CDR3. This rearrangement joins TRBV5-1 to TRBJ1-1; D gene unclear. The ends were cut back, 1 base at V and 1 base at J, with 5 bases in the middle. Germline loops: CDR1 SGHRS, CDR2 YFSETQ. The CDR3 length is 13 residues. The CDR3 spells CASSLSRNTEAFF. The DNA of the CDR3 is TGCGCCAGCAGCTTGTCCCGGAACACTGAAGCTTTCTTT.

The chain carries TRBV6-1 and TRBJ2-7, with D perhaps matching TRBD2 (5 bases). The germline CDR1 and CDR2 sequences are MNHNS and SASEGT. V dropped 4 bases and J dropped 2 bases, with 12 bases sitting between them. This CDR3 is built from 14 residues. The CDR3 region has the DNA TGTGCCAGCAGTGCGCCTCTAGCTCCCTACGAGCAGTACTTC. Translating gives CASSAPLAPYEQYF.

This clone has a handful of counts. V is TRBV6-5 and J is TRBJ2-7; D unresolved. The germline CDR1 and CDR2 sequences are MNHEY and SVGAGI. The CDR3 is 13 residues long. V lost 2 bases and J lost 2, with 7 bases in between. The CDR3 nucleotides are TGTGCCAGCAGTTACGCCCAGGCCTACGAGCAGTACTTC. As protein: CASSYAQAYEQYF.

The rearrangement links TRBV5-1 to TRBJ2-1; a possible D gene is TRBD1 (7 bases). Trimming shortened V by 0 bases and J by 8 bases, and 12 bases separated the two germline ends. Germline CDR1 SGHRS, CDR2 YFSETQ. The length of the CDR3 is 14 residues. CDR3 residues: CASSLGGTVDEQFF. CDR3 coding DNA: TGCGCCAGCAGCTTGGGCGGGACAGTCGATGAGCAGTTCTTC.

The rearrangement joins TRBV6-6 to TRBJ2-7, with 13 bases matching TRBD2. With 6 bases clipped from V and 2 bases from J, the junction kept 1 base outside the gene matches. This CDR3 is built from 14 residues. Germline V gene lookup returns CDR1 MNHNY and CDR2 SVGAGI (reference sequence). CDR3 bases: TGTGCCAGCAGCGGGACTAGCGGGACCTACGAGCAGTACTTC. Its translation is CASSGTSGTYEQYF.

Worth noting for this clone: A read error may account for a junction end that differs from germline. J is TRBJ1-2 and V is TRBV4-2, with TRBD1 matching 7 bases. The CDR3 sequence is 15 residues long. Germline values: CDR1 LGHNA, CDR2 YNFKEQ. CDR3 amino acids: CASSKDDRAAHGYTF. The DNA of the CDR3 is TGTGCCAGCAGCAAAGACGACAGGGCTGCACATGGCTACACCTTC.

The V call is TRBV29-1, the J call TRBJ2-1, with 7 bases identical to TRBD2. Germline CDR1 reads SQVTM; CDR2 reads ANQGSEA. The junction had 12 bases not matched to a gene; V was cut back by 7 bases and J by 6 bases. The CDR3 is 14 amino acids. The CDR3 nucleotides read TGCAGCGGGACGCCTAGCGGTTCCGCCAATGAGCAGTTCTTC. This codes for CSGTPSGSANEQFF.

This clone has a single count. The chain uses TRBV4-2 and TRBJ2-3, with 7 bases aligning to TRBD2. After removal of 1 base from V and 1 base from J, the junction contained 5 bases not matched to a gene. The CDR3 has 16 residues. From germline, CDR1 is LGHNA and CDR2 YNFKEQ. The CDR3 sequence is CASSQVAGAGTDTQYF. The CDR3 DNA reads as TGTGCCAGCAGCCAAGTAGCGGGCGCTGGCACAGATACGCAGTATTTT.

The chain joins TRBV6-1 to TRBJ2-2, with 13 bases matching TRBD2. Germline assignment: CDR1 MNHNS and CDR2 SASEGT. J gave up 5 bases and V 11 bases, and 8 bases lay outside the gene matches. The CDR3 runs to 15 residues. This CDR3 reads CAGRTSGSGTGELFF. CDR3 bases: TGTGCCGGAAGGACTAGCGGGAGTGGGACCGGGGAGCTGTTTTTT.

This chain connects TRBV6-4 to TRBJ2-2, with TRBD2 identical over 11 bases. This CDR3 is built from 15 residues. From germline, CDR1 is MRHNA and CDR2 SNTAGT. After removal of 6 bases from V and 5 bases from J, the junction contained 5 bases not matched to a gene. CDR3 in DNA: TGTGCCAGCAGAACTAGCGGGAGTGGGACCGGGGAGCTGTTTTTT. Translating it yields CASRTSGSGTGELFF.

Turning to this clone: Sequence at one end of the junction differs from germline and may be a read error. The chain has TRBV27 and TRBJ2-1; 11 bases align to TRBD2. Germline V gene sequence: CDR1 MNHEY, CDR2 SMNVEV (reference sequence). This CDR3 contains 16 residues. Here the CDR3 DNA reads TGTGTCAGCAGTTTATCTGGGACTAGCGGCTACAATGAGCAGTTCTTC. Amino acids: CVSSLSGTSGYNEQFF.

The V and J genes are TRBV5-8 and TRBJ1-5; TRBD1 might be the D (5 bases). Trimming removed 0 bases from V and 7 bases from J, with 14 bases in between. The CDR3 contains 15 residues. Germline CDR1 and CDR2: SGHTS and YDEGEE. The CDR3 sequence is CASSLVGQGPQPQHF. The DNA of the CDR3 is TGTGCCAGCAGCTTGGTGGGGCAGGGTCCCCAGCCCCAGCATTTT.

The chain joins TRBV6-1 to TRBJ2-3; TRBD1 matches at 10 bases. CDR1 and CDR2 (germline): MNHNS, SASEGT. The CDR3 covers 14 residues. The ends lost 7 bases at V and 5 bases at J; junction bases unmatched: 6. CDR3 coding DNA: TGTGCCAGCAAAGACAGGGGGCTAGGAGATACGCAGTATTTT. Translated: CASKDRGLGDTQYF.

The chain employs TRBV9 and TRBJ1-2, with D uncertain. The CDR3 spans 14 residues. Deletions cut 4 bases from V and 4 bases from J, with 14 bases between. The germline gives CDR1 SGDLS, CDR2 YYNGEE. The CDR3 coding sequence is TGTGCCAGCAGCCCCCCCGGGAGAAGCTATGGCTACACCTTC. Its protein is CASSPPGRSYGYTF.

The V call is TRBV6-5, the J call TRBJ2-3; 8 bases line up with TRBD1. Trimming cost V 7 bases and J 2 bases; bases outside gene matches: 5. In germline, CDR1 is MNHEY, CDR2 SVGAGI. The CDR3 is 14 residues long. The CDR3 here is CASIDRGITDTQYF. The DNA of the CDR3 is TGTGCCAGCATTGACAGGGGTATCACAGATACGCAGTATTTT.

The rearrangement uses TRBV6-1 and TRBJ2-7; perhaps TRBD2 as D (6 bases). The germline V gene has CDR1 MNHNS and CDR2 SASEGT. The CDR3 is made up of 14 amino acids. Trimming stripped 5 bases from V and 3 bases from J, with 14 bases between. The CDR3 bases are TGTGCCAGCAGTTATAGCGGAATGGACTACGAGCAGTACTTC. This encodes CASSYSGMDYEQYF.

This chain uses TRBV4-2 with TRBJ2-7; D gene ambiguous. CDR1 and CDR2 from the germline V gene are LGHNA and YNFKEQ. V lost 0 bases to trimming and J lost 0 bases, with 12 bases between them. The CDR3 is 16 amino acids. The CDR3 nucleotides are TGTGCCAGCAGCCAAGATGGGCCCCAGAGCTCCTACGAGCAGTACTTC. Its protein is CASSQDGPQSSYEQYF.

The chain uses TRBV2 and TRBJ2-7, with 7 bases that match TRBD1. The CDR3 runs to 16 residues. V lost 6 bases, J lost 5 bases, and 16 bases stayed unmatched. Germline CDR1 and CDR2: SNHLY and FYNNEI. As DNA, the CDR3 is TGTGCCAGCAGGGTCGGTCGGCACAGGGGTCAGCACGAGCAGTACTTC. It is translated as CASRVGRHRGQHEQYF.

The chain joins TRBV27 to TRBJ2-5; 9 bases match TRBD2. The DNA end is more similar to TRBJ2-7, so the J call may be wrong. The germline gives CDR1 MNHEY, CDR2 SMNVEV (reference sequence). This CDR3 comprises 20 residues. CDR3 DNA: TGTGCCAGCAGTGGCCTAGCGGGAAGGGGGCGGCGGAATAGCTCCTACGAGCAGTACTTC. Translated, it gives CASSGLAGRGRRNSSYEQYF.